Listed below are T cell receptor beta chains from one sample, sequenced in a study of T cell responses to AZD1222 COVID-19 vaccine. Measured with immunoSEQ multiplex PCR; TCRdb has only the in-frame clones, and not every one. Of 150,000 to 200,000 clones listed, about 92% were seen once; the top ten hold around 4.4%. The material sequenced was peripheral blood, taken on day 0 of MenACWY control vaccination. These receptors all stem from an adult in good health. Both conserved end residues are part of each CDR3. The D gene is left open where the match is weak. The size field is filled for only some rows; it gives once, few, many or a size class.

.	.	TRBV6-6	TRBJ2-1	CASSGGQGHEQFF	TGTGCCAGCAGTGGGGGTCAGGGACATGAGCAGTTCTTC
.	.	TRBV19	TRBJ2-1	CASSRAYRANEQFF	TGTGCCAGCTCCCGGGCCTATAGGGCCAATGAGCAGTTCTTC
.	TRBD1	TRBV28	TRBJ1-1	CASRSTGGTEAFF	TGTGCCAGCAGGTCAACAGGGGGGACTGAAGCTTTCTTT
.	.	TRBV7-3	TRBJ2-3	CASSPPSSYTQYF	TGTGCCAGCAGCCCCCCTTCGTCCTATACGCAGTATTTT
.	.	TRBV11-3	TRBJ2-7	CASLGLTTDGSYEQYF	TGTGCCAGCCTCGGACTGACAACGGACGGATCCTACGAGCAGTACTTC
.	.	TRBV7-2	TRBJ1-1	CASSPRTGARGRTEAFF	TGTGCCAGCAGCCCCCGAACGGGCGCGAGGGGTAGGACTGAAGCTTTCTTT
.	.	TRBV7-2	TRBJ1-1	CASSLAAKNTEAFF	TGTGCCAGCAGCTTAGCCGCAAAGAACACTGAAGCTTTCTTT
.	TRBD1	TRBV11-2	TRBJ2-1	CASKVGADRWSYNEQFF	TGTGCCAGCAAGGTGGGAGCGGACAGGTGGTCCTACAATGAGCAGTTCTTC
.	TRBD2	TRBV7-3	TRBJ2-1	CASSLFSAGNNEQFF	TGTGCCAGCAGCTTATTTTCAGCGGGAAACAATGAGCAGTTCTTC
.	.	TRBV7-3	TRBJ2-1	CASSQGLGGQYDNEQFF	TGTGCCAGCAGCCAAGGGTTAGGGGGGCAATACGACAATGAGCAGTTCTTC
.	TRBD1	TRBV10-3	TRBJ1-1	CAISDGQGMTAEAFF	TGTGCCATCAGTGACGGACAGGGGATGACAGCTGAAGCTTTCTTT
few	TRBD2	TRBV28	TRBJ2-7	CASSSPGTSGRTEQYF	TGTGCCAGCAGTTCACCCGGGACTAGCGGGAGAACCGAGCAGTACTTC
.	.	TRBV19	TRBJ1-2	CASSTSSEPYYGYTF	TGTGCCAGTAGTACTTCATCCGAGCCCTACTATGGCTACACCTTC
.	.	TRBV7-2	TRBJ1-1	CASSFQGNTEAFF	TGTGCCAGCAGCTTCCAGGGGAACACTGAAGCTTTCTTT
.	.	TRBV19	TRBJ1-5	CASSKLNQPQHF	TGTGCCAGTAGTAAGCTCAATCAGCCCCAGCATTTT
.	.	TRBV15	TRBJ1-4	CATSRGRTGKLFF	TGTGCCACCAGCAGGGGACGGACCGGAAAACTGTTTTTT
.	.	TRBV9	TRBJ2-3	CASSVFRDSTDTQYF	TGTGCCAGCAGCGTATTTCGGGATAGCACAGATACGCAGTATTTT